This TCR beta chain was found in a study of blood T cell repertoires in COVID-19. Trimming stripped 0 bases from V and 2 bases from J, with 6 bases between. Germline lookup yields CDR1 SGHRS and CDR2 YFSETQ. The CDR3 is 15 residues long. Original handling: By means of reference gene primer amplification, nucleated cell counts were estimated. Libraries were prepared by immunoSEQ multiplex PCR; TCRdb keeps only in-frame clonotypes and omits some of them. V and J calls and clone size are as listed in that table; D and trimming were resolved from the DNA. The repertoire has more than 150,000 clones, around 87% of them found once; the top ten carry 2.5% to 3.5%.

The TCR was taken from a man aged 40-49 years with active or convalescent COVID-19. This sequence joins TRBV5-1 and TRBJ2-6, with D unclear. What was sequenced was peripheral blood. CDR3 bases: TGCGCCAGCAGCTTGGGGGCGACTGGGGCCAACGTCCTGACTTTC. Translated: CASSLGATGANVLTF.